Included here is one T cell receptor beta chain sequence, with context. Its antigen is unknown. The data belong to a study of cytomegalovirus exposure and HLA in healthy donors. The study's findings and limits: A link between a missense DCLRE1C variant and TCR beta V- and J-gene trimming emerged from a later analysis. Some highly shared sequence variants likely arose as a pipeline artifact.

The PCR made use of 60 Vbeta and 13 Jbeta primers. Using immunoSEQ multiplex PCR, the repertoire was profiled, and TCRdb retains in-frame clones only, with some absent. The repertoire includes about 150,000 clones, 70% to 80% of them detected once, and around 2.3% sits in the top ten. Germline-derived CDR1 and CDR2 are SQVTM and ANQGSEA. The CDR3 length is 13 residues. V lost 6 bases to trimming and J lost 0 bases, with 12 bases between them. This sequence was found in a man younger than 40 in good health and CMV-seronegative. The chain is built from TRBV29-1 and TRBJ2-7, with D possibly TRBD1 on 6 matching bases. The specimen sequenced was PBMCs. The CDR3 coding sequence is TGCAGCGTACAGGGACCGTACTCCTACGAGCAGTACTTC. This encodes CSVQGPYSYEQYF.